This T cell receptor beta chain stems from a study of monozygotic twins with inflammatory bowel disease. About this clonotype itself: Its specificity is unknown.

For every sample, eight separate reactions were used to make cDNA. Through template switching, UMIs that included a 6-nucleotide sample barcode were added. No DNA is given; TCRdb re-called the 5' RACE reads and lists each CDR3 protein once. The sample's table shows some 99,000 distinct CDR3 sequences. General study points: Especially where disease activity was present, IBD patients had fewer clonotypes in common with others than healthy twins did. Immunosuppressive treatments were not uniform, and this may have added variability to patient repertoires.

The germline V gene encodes CDR1 DFQATT and CDR2 SNEGSKA (reference sequence). The CDR3 length is 13 residues. This sequence originates from a human donor with ulcerative colitis or Crohn's disease, or a healthy co-twin of an affected twin (not recorded which). V and J are TRBV20-1 and TRBJ2-1; the TRBD2 assignment by TCRdb is unverifiable without DNA. Sequencing was done on a sample of blood. CDR3: CSAGTSGYNEQFF.